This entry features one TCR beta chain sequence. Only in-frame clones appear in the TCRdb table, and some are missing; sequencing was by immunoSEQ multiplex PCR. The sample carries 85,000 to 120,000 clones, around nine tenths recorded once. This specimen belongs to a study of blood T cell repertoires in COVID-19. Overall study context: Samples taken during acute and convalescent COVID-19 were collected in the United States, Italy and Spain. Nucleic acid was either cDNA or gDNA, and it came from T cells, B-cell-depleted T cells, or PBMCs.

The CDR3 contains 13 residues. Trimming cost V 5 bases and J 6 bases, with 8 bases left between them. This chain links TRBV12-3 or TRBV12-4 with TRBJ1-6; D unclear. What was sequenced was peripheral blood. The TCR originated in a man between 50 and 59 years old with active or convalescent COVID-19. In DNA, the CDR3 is TGTGCCAGCAGTAATACAGCTAATTCACCCCTCCACTTT. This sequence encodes CASSNTANSPLHF.